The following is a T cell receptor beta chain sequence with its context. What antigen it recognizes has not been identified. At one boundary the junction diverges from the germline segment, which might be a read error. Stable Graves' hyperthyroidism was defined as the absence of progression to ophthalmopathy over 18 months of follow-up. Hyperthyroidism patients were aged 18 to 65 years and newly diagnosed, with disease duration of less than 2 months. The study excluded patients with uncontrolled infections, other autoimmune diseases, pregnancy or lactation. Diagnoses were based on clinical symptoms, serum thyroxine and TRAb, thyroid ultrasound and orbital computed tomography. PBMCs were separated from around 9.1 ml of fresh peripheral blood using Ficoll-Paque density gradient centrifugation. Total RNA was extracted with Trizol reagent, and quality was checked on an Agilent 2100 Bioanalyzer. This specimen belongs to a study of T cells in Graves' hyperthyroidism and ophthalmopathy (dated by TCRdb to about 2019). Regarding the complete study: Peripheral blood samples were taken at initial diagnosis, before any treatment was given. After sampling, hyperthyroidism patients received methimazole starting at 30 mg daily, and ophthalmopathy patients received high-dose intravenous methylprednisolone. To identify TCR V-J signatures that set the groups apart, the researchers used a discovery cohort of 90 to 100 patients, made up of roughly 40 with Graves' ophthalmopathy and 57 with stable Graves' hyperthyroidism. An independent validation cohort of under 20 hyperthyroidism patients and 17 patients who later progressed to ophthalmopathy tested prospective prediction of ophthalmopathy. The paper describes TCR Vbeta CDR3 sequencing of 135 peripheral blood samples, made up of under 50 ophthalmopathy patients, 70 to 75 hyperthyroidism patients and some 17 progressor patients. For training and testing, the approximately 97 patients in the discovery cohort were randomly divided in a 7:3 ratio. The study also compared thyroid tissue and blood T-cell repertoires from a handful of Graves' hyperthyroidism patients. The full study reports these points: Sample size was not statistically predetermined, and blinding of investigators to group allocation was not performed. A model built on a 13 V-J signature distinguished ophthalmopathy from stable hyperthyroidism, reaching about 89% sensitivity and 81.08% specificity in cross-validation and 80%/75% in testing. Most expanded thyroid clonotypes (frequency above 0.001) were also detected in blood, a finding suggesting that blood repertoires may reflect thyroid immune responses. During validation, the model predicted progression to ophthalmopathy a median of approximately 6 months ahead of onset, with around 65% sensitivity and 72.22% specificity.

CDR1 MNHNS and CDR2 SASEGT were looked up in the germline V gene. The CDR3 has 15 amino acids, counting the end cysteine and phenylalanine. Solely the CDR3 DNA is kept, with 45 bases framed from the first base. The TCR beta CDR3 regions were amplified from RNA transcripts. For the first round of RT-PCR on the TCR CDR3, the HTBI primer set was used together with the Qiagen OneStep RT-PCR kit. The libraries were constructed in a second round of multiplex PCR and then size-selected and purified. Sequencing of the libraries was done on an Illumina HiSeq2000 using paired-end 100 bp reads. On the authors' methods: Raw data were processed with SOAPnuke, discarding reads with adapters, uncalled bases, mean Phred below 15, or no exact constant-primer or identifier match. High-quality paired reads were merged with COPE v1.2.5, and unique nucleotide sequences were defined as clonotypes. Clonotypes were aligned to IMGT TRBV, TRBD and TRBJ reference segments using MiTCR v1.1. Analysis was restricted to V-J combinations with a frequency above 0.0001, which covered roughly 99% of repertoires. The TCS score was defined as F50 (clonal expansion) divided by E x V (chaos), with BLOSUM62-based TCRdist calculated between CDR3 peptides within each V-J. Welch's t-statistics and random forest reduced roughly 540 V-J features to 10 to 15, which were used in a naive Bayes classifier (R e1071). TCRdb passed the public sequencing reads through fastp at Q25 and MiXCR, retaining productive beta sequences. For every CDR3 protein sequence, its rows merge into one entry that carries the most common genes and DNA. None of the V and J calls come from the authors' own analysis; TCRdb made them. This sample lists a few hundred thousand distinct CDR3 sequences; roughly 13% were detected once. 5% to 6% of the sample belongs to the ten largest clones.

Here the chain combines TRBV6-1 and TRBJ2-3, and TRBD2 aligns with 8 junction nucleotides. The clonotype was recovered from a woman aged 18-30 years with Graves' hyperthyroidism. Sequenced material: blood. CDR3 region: CACSEIGLAGDTQYF. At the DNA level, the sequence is TGTGCCTGCAGTGAAATAGGCCTAGCGGGAGATACGCAGTATTTT.